Listed below are T cell receptor beta chains from one sample, sequenced in a study of glioma-infiltrating T cells after dendritic cell vaccination. TCRdb's copy holds only in-frame clones and misses some; the assay was immunoSEQ multiplex PCR. The table has fewer than 70,000 clones, 85% seen once. The sequencing here drew on blood, taken after dendritic cell vaccination. The receptors were sampled from a human donor with glioblastoma. The CDR3 runs from the conserved cysteine through the conserved F or W. The order of the fields is clone size, V gene, D gene, J gene, CDR3 DNA, CDR3 protein. The D gene is left open where the match is weak. Clone size, where shown, is once, few, many, or a class for clones that have expanded.

.	TRBV9	.	TRBJ2-1	TGTGCCAGCAGCTCCCAGACACAGAACTCCTACAATGAGCAGTTCTTC	CASSSQTQNSYNEQFF
.	TRBV7-3	.	TRBJ2-2	TGTGCCAGCAGCCCCGACAGAAACACCGGGGAGCTGTTTTTT	CASSPDRNTGELFF
.	TRBV13	TRBD1	TRBJ2-5	TGTGCCAGCAGTCTACAAACAGGGGAGATCCAAGAGACCCAGTACTTC	CASSLQTGEIQETQYF
.	TRBV2	TRBD1	TRBJ2-2	TGTGCCAGCAGTGTTAGACAGGGCGGAAGTTGGACCGGGGAGCTGTTTTTT	CASSVRQGGSWTGELFF
.	TRBV9	.	TRBJ2-5	TGTGCCAGCAGCGCCTCTGAGGGCCAAGAGACCCAGTACTTC	CASSASEGQETQYF
.	TRBV5-1	TRBD1	TRBJ2-7	TGCGCCAGCAGCTTGGGACAGGGGGCGCTTGGTTACGAGCAGTACTTC	CASSLGQGALGYEQYF
.	TRBV9	.	TRBJ1-5	TGTGCCAGCAGCCGGCAGGGCAATCAGCCCCAGCATTTT	CASSRQGNQPQHF
.	TRBV6-5	TRBD1	TRBJ2-7	TGTGCCAGCAGTACGACAGGGACCTCCTACGAGCAGTACTTC	CASSTTGTSYEQYF
.	TRBV21-1	.	TRBJ2-1	TGTGCCAGCAGCAATGAGGGCAGGATTCCCTACAATGAGCAGTTCTTC	CASSNEGRIPYNEQFF
few	TRBV10-2	TRBD1	TRBJ1-2	TGCGCCAGCTCGCACCCGGACAGGGGGCTGATTGGCTACACCTTC	CASSHPDRGLIGYTF
.	TRBV9	TRBD1	TRBJ2-3	TGTGCCAGCAGCGCCTGGACAGGGGTCCCGGATACGCAGTATTTT	CASSAWTGVPDTQYF
.	TRBV27	TRBD1	TRBJ1-2	TGTGCCAGCAGTCCAAGTCAAGCCCGGGACAGGGGGCTGTTTGGCTACACCTTC	CASSPSQARDRGLFGYTF
once	TRBV7-3	TRBD2	TRBJ2-3	TGTGCCAGCAGCTTCGGACTAGCGGCAGATACGCAGTATTTT	CASSFGLAADTQYF
.	TRBV19	TRBD1	TRBJ1-2	TGTGCCAGTAGTATCCGGCAGGGGGTTAACTATGGCTACACCTTC	CASSIRQGVNYGYTF
.	TRBV7-7	.	TRBJ2-3	TGTGCTAGCAGCACTCCGGGAACAGATACGCAGTATTTT	CASSTPGTDTQYF
.	TRBV5-6	.	TRBJ1-4	TGTGCCAGCAGCTTGGTGGCCGGGATCGGTGAAAAACTGTTTTTT	CASSLVAGIGEKLFF
.	TRBV4-1	.	TRBJ2-7	TGCGCCAGCAGCCAAGATTTCGTCTACGAGCAGTACTTC	CASSQDFVYEQYF
.	TRBV5-1	TRBD2	TRBJ2-1	TGCGCCAGCAGCTTGAGAGCGGGGAACTACAATGAGCAGTTCTTC	CASSLRAGNYNEQFF
.	TRBV6-1	.	TRBJ1-1	TGTGCCAGCAGACAGGGTATCACTGAAGCTTTCTTT	CASRQGITEAFF
.	TRBV30	.	TRBJ1-2	TGTGCCTGGAGATTGGGGATTGACAGGACCGACTATGGCTACACCTTC	CAWRLGIDRTDYGYTF
few	TRBV7-8	TRBD2	TRBJ2-3	TGTGCCAGCAGCTTAGGGCAGTCGGCGGGGGTGCGCACAGATACGCAGTATTTT	CASSLGQSAGVRTDTQYF
.	TRBV11-2	.	TRBJ1-1	TGTGCCAGCAGCGCCGAACAGCACACTGAAGCTTTCTTT	CASSAEQHTEAFF
.	TRBV30	TRBD2	TRBJ2-1	TGTGCCTGGAGGAACGGAGGGGCGGGGGGGCTTGGTGAGCAGTTCTTC	CAWRNGGAGGLGEQFF
.	TRBV27	.	TRBJ2-7	TGTGCCAGCAGTTGGAGGGGAACCTACGAGCAGTACTTC	CASSWRGTYEQYF
.	TRBV6-5	.	TRBJ1-2	TGTGCCAGCAGTTACCGCGGAGAGAGGGTTGATGGCTACACCTTC	CASSYRGERVDGYTF
.	TRBV4-3	TRBD1	TRBJ1-2	TGCGCCAGCAGCCAAGAACCCGATCTTGGACAGGGGGCGTCCAGGAACTATGGCTACACCTTC	CASSQEPDLGQGASRNYGYTF
.	TRBV5-1	.	TRBJ1-1	TGCGCCAGCAGCCGAATGACTAATACTGAAGCTTTCTTT	CASSRMTNTEAFF